These 20 T cell receptor beta chains share one sample of origin, sequenced in a study of tumor-infiltrating lymphocytes in oesophageal squamous cell carcinoma. TCRdb used MiXCR to reprocess the PCR reads, holding one entry per CDR3 protein. Here the sample spans more than 10,000 distinct CDR3 sequences, 52% being singletons. Material: esophageal tumor tissue. These TCRs come from a female donor with esophageal squamous cell carcinoma.

This clonotype was counted at least ten times. The gene calls are TRBV6-4 and TRBJ2-2, with 8 bases fitting TRBD2. The CDR3 has 15 amino acids. V shed 3 bases, J shed 4 bases, and the junction held 4 bases outside the gene matches. Per germline, CDR1 MRHNA and CDR2 SNTAGT. The CDR3 reads CASSELAESTGELFF. In nucleotides, the CDR3 is TGTGCCAGCAGTGAACTAGCGGAGAGCACCGGGGAGCTGTTTTTT.

Of note for this clonotype: The CDR3 does not close with the conserved phenylalanine or tryptophan, likely indicating a read error. The DNA is omitted, as the CDR3 cannot be located on it reliably, and the CDR3 follows TCRdb's listing. This chain joins TRBV7-2 and TRBJ2-5; the table gives TRBD1 as D, unverified against the DNA. Germline V gives CDR1 SGHTA, CDR2 FQGNSA. A total of 17 residues make up the CDR3, ends included. The CDR3 is CAIKGASLSYNEQYFGN.

This clonotype occurred many times. This clone may be a read error of a much larger clone one base away. The chain uses TRBV10-3 and TRBJ2-5; D is perhaps TRBD2 (5 bases). The CDR3 has 15 amino acids. Germline V gene data show CDR1 as ENHRY and CDR2 as SYGVKD. V was trimmed by 3 bases and J by 11 bases, leaving 22 bases between them. This CDR3 reads CAISEGLGETYEQYF. Written as DNA, the CDR3 is TGTGCCATCAGTGAAGGGCTCGGGGAGACATATGAGCAGTACTTC.

This rearrangement joins TRBV11-2 to TRBJ2-5; the D call may be TRBD1 or TRBD2 (5 bases each). The J call could be wrong; TRBJ2-2 is a better fit for the DNA end. The germline V gene has CDR1 SGHAT and CDR2 FQNNGV. This CDR3 is built from 13 residues. CDR3 sequence (DNA): TGTGCCAGCGCCATGGGGGTGGCCGGGGAGCTGTTTTTT. This encodes CASAMGVAGELFF.

On this clonotype: It is likely a read error, because the conserved phenylalanine at the end of the CDR3 is missing. The DNA is omitted, as the CDR3 cannot be located on it reliably, and the CDR3 follows TCRdb's listing. The V and J genes are TRBV24-1 and TRBJ2-7; TRBD1 is the table's D call and was not checked against the DNA. In germline, CDR1 is KGHDR, CDR2 SFDVKD. The CDR3 is 16 residues long, counting both termini. CDR3 sequence: CATSDGQGALGYTFGS.

By sample share, this clonotype is medium-sized. Being one base from a much bigger clone, this may be a read error. V gene TRBV6-1 combines with J gene TRBJ2-1, with 7 bases lining up with TRBD2. The J call is doubtful: the DNA matches TRBJ2-7 better. CDR3 length: 13 amino acids. CDR1 is MNHNS and CDR2 is SASEGT in the germline V gene. CDR3 sequence (DNA): TGTGCCAGCAGGACTAGCTCCTACAATGAGCAGTACTTC. Its translation is CASRTSSYNEQYF.

V is TRBV7-9 and J is TRBJ2-7; 11 bases fit TRBD2. The J call may not be correct, given that the DNA end is closer to TRBJ2-1. CDR3 length: 15 residues. Looked up from germline, CDR1 is SEHNR and CDR2 is FQNEAQ (reference sequence). The CDR3 spells CASTSSGRSYNEQFF. CDR3 bases: TGTGCCAGCACGTCTAGCGGGAGGAGTTACAATGAGCAGTTCTTC.

Regarding this clonotype: At one of its ends the junction is not consistent with the germline gene, which may arise from a read error. J is TRBJ2-3 and V is TRBV12-3 or TRBV12-4, with 8 bases lining up with TRBD1. The CDR3 loop spans 16 amino acids. The CDR3 nucleotides read TGTGCCAGCAGTTTAGTGGGACAGGCTTCCACAGATACGCAGTATTTC. This gives the protein CASSLVGQASTDTQYF.

The gene calls are TRBV7-2 and TRBJ2-1; 8 nucleotides agree with TRBD1. The J segment lost 2 bases and the V segment lost 5 bases, leaving 5 bases of the junction unmatched. The germline gives CDR1 SGHTA, CDR2 FQGNSA. CDR3 size: 15 residues. The CDR3 loop reads CASSKDRVAYNEQFF. In DNA, the CDR3 is TGTGCCAGCAGCAAGGACAGGGTGGCCTACAATGAGCAGTTCTTC. Full variable domain (missing parts from reference TRBV7-2 and TRBJ2-1): GAGVSQSPSNKVTEKGKDVELRCDPISGHTALYWYRQSLGQGLEFLIYFQGNSAPDKSGLPSDRFSAERTGGSVSTLTIQRTQQEDSAVYLCASSKDRVAYNEQFFGPGTRLTVL.

The CDR3 DNA follows: TGTGCCAGCAGTTACTTCCGGGACTCGGTGATTGAGCAGTACTTC. It yields the protein CASSYFRDSVIEQYF. The chain has TRBV6-5 and TRBJ2-7; D is possibly TRBD2 (6 bases). V lost 1 base to trimming and J lost 7 bases, with 17 bases between them. CDR1 is MNHEY and CDR2 is SVGAGI in the germline V gene. CDR3 length: 15 amino acids.

This clonotype was seen a few times. The chain joins TRBV12-3 or TRBV12-4 to TRBJ2-4; D may correspond to TRBD1 or TRBD2 (5 bases each). The J call is doubtful: the DNA matches TRBJ2-1 better. The CDR3 is 14 residues long. The CDR3 sequence: CASSLDGALAEQFF. DNA of the CDR3: TGTGCCAGCAGTTTGGACGGGGCCTTAGCTGAGCAGTTCTTC.

This clonotype came up a few times. This rearrangement joins TRBV7-2 to TRBJ2-1; D is possibly TRBD1 (5 bases). Germline CDR1 and CDR2: SGHTA and FQGNSA. Between the trimmed V and J ends, which lost 4 bases and 0 bases, there was a span of 10 bases. This CDR3 is 15 amino acids long. As DNA, the CDR3 is TGTGCCAGCAGCTCCCGGACAACCTCCTACAATGAGCAGTTCTTC. This translates into CASSSRTTSYNEQFF.

The chain recombines TRBV27 with TRBJ2-5, with TRBD2 identical over 10 bases. The V gene's germline CDR1 is MNHEY and CDR2 SMNVEV (reference sequence). CDR3 length: 16 residues. V shed 5 bases, J shed 0 bases, and the junction held 6 bases outside the gene matches. The CDR3 reads CASSPRTSGNQETQYF. The CDR3 DNA sequence: TGTGCCAGCAGTCCCCGGACTAGCGGTAACCAAGAGACCCAGTACTTC.

This clonotype was observed a handful of times. The CDR3 nucleotides read TGTGCCACCAGTGATCCGCAGGGACTAGAACGGAATGAGCAGTTCTTC. It codes for CATSDPQGLERNEQFF. The genes are TRBV24-1 and TRBJ2-1; 8 bases fit TRBD2. Germline CDR1 reads KGHDR; CDR2 reads SFDVKD. V dropped 3 bases and J dropped 7; count of bases not matched to a gene: 10. This CDR3 spans 16 amino acids.

This clonotype was seen more than once but under ten times. The chain carries TRBV12-5 and TRBJ2-1; 8 bases are a match to TRBD1. The last part of the DNA fits TRBJ2-5 better; the J call may be wrong. This CDR3 is built from 13 residues. CDR1 is LGHNT, CDR2 FRNRAP, per germline. The CDR3 nucleotides read TGTGCTAGTGGTTTGGACAGGGGGGAGACCCAGTACTTC. This codes for CASGLDRGETQYF.

V is TRBV7-6 and J is TRBJ2-4; no definite D call. Judging by the DNA end, TRBJ2-1 fits better; the J call may be wrong. The germline V gene has CDR1 SGHVS and CDR2 FNYEAQ. The CDR3 runs to 12 residues. CDR3 coding DNA: TGTGCCAGCAGCTGGGACTACAATGAGCAGTTCTTC. Its protein product is CASSWDYNEQFF.

This chain uses TRBV7-3 with TRBJ2-4; D may be TRBD2 (6 bases). The J call is in doubt because the DNA end fits TRBJ2-7 better. The CDR3 contains 15 residues. The germline CDR1 and CDR2 sequences are SGHTA and FQGTGA. DNA of the CDR3: TGTGCCAGCACCCGAGGAGGGAGAACATCCTACGAGCAGTACTTC. Encoded protein: CASTRGGRTSYEQYF.

The genes are TRBV14 and TRBJ2-3, with D perhaps matching TRBD2 (5 bases). V was cut by 4 bases and J by 14 bases, with 28 bases left in between. There are 16 residues in the CDR3. Germline V gene data show CDR1 as SGHDN and CDR2 as FVKESK. In nucleotides, the CDR3 is TGTGCCAGCAGCCCGTTAGAACGGACGAACACCGGGGAGCTGTATTTT. This translates into CASSPLERTNTGELYF.

The CDR3 reads CATQTLTGRGQPQHF. For the CDR3, the DNA is TGTGCCACCCAAACCCTAACAGGGAGGGGTCAGCCCCAGCATTTT. The chain links TRBV28 to TRBJ1-5; TRBD1 is a possible D gene (6 bases). From germline, CDR1 is MDHEN and CDR2 SYDVKM. The CDR3 spans 15 residues. Between the trimmed V and J ends, which lost 10 bases and 6 bases, there was a span of 22 bases.

The gene calls are TRBV7-6 and TRBJ2-1, with 8 positions matching TRBD1. The tail of the sequence fits TRBJ2-5 better, so the J call may be wrong. The CDR3 runs to 15 residues. The germline gives CDR1 SGHVS, CDR2 FNYEAQ. The CDR3, as DNA: TGTGCCAGCAGCTACGGACAGGGACCCCAAGAGACCCAGTACTTC. Translated: CASSYGQGPQETQYF.